This T cell receptor beta chain was identified in a study of blood T cell repertoires in COVID-19 (dated by TCRdb to about 2020). About the study as a whole: Collaborator samples came from the United States, Italy and Spain and covered acute and convalescent phases of COVID-19. The prospective study material was composed of cDNA or gDNA derived from T cells, B-cell-depleted T cells, or PBMCs. Deeply sampled blood TCRbeta repertoires from subjects exposed to, actively infected with, or recovered from COVID-19 were included in the dataset. The repertoires were released in a freely available public database meant as a resource for research on the immune response to SARS-CoV-2. Samples came from the ongoing ImmuneRACE study (first 160 participants) plus 1,254 subjects from 6 global collaborators. The sample metadata nearly always contained a de-identified subject ID, COVID-19 status, age in years and sex. Where available, HLA class I and class II types were taken from metadata supplied by the sample provider and were not determined by assay-based typing. Here is what the overall study found, with its caveats: How much clinical and demographic metadata was included differed by source and by participant, and the metadata was provided uncurated.

Points on this clone: Its cognate antigen has yet to be identified. Qualities for individual bases were not recorded, and no much larger clone is one base off.

The immunoSEQ Assay, a bias-controlled multiplex PCR, was used to amplify TCRbeta CDR3 regions from genomic DNA. Turning to the authors' computational methods: Nucleated cell counts per sample were estimated from amplification of reference gene primers within the assay. To quantify the absolute abundance of each unique TCRbeta CDR3 rearrangement, sequence reads were collapsed and filtered. For each sample, productive Simpson clonality was calculated as the square root of Simpson's diversity index across productive rearrangements. The table was pulled from immuneACCESS by TCRdb, which kept in-frame rearrangements only. Such tables lose some clones; where checked, under half of the loss comes from unresolved V genes, and the rest has no known cause. Clone size and V and J calls were adopted from that table, with D and trimming inferred from the DNA. The sample table shows around 270,000 clones, and less than 90% are seen once. The top ten clones comprise less than 2% of the sample.

Another Seattle source contributed samples from volunteer blood donors who had recovered from COVID-19. Whole blood was collected in K2EDTA tubes by collaborating institutions according to the institutions' own protocols. For TCRbeta analysis, collaborator samples were shipped as frozen whole blood, as isolated PBMCs, or as DNA extracted from either sample type. Taken from the germline V gene, the CDR1 and CDR2 loops are SGHRS and YFSETQ. From V the trimming removes 6 bases and from J it removes 0 bases, while the gene matches leave 4 bases of the junction unaccounted for. The cysteine opens and the phenylalanine closes a CDR3 of 15 amino acids. The only DNA kept is the CDR3, 45 bases in frame from the first base.

The V gene is TRBV5-1 and the J gene is TRBJ2-1; TRBD1 fits 9 bases in the junction. This TCR derives from a woman aged 40 to 49 who had recovered from COVID-19. The sample taken for sequencing was peripheral blood. CDR3 region: CASKPGQGSYNEQFF. Read as DNA, the sequence is TGCGCCAGCAAACCGGGACAGGGCTCCTACAATGAGCAGTTCTTC. Beyond the CDR3, the reference TRBV5-1 and TRBJ2-1 genes provide the residues; the full variable domain reads: KAGVTQTPRYLIKTRGQQVTLSCSPISGHRSVSWYQQTPGQGLQFLFEYFSETQRNKGNFPGRFSGRQFSNSRSEMNVSTLELGDSALYLCASKPGQGSYNEQFFGPGTRLTVL.